This T cell receptor beta chain appears in the sequencing data of a study of blood T cell repertoires in COVID-19. J gave up 3 bases and V 5 bases, and 2 bases lay outside the gene matches. Looked up from germline, CDR1 is SEHNR and CDR2 is FQNEAQ (reference sequence). This CDR3 comprises 14 residues. In this sample, this clone turned up once. Measured with immunoSEQ multiplex PCR; TCRdb has only the in-frame clones, and not every one. The sample has around 220,000 clones; 90% are singletons. The rearrangement links TRBV7-9 to TRBJ2-2, with 8 bases aligning to TRBD1. The sample consisted of PBMCs or T cells enriched from blood (not recorded which). The receptor comes from a man aged 30 to 45 who had been exposed to COVID-19. In nucleotides, the CDR3 is TGTGCCAGCAGCCTGACAGGGGACACCGGGGAGCTGTTTTTT. This encodes CASSLTGDTGELFF.